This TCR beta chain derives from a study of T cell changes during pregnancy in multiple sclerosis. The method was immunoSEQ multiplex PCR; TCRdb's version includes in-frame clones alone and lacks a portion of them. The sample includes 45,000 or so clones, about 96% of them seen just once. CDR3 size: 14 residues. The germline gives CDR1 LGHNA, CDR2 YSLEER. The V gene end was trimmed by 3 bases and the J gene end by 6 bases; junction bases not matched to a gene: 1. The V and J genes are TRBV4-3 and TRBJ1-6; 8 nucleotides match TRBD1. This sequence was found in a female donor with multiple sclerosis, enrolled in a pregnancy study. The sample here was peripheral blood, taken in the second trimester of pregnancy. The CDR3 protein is CASSQTGVNSPLHF. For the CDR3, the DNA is TGCGCCAGCAGCCAGACAGGGGTTAATTCACCCCTCCACTTT.